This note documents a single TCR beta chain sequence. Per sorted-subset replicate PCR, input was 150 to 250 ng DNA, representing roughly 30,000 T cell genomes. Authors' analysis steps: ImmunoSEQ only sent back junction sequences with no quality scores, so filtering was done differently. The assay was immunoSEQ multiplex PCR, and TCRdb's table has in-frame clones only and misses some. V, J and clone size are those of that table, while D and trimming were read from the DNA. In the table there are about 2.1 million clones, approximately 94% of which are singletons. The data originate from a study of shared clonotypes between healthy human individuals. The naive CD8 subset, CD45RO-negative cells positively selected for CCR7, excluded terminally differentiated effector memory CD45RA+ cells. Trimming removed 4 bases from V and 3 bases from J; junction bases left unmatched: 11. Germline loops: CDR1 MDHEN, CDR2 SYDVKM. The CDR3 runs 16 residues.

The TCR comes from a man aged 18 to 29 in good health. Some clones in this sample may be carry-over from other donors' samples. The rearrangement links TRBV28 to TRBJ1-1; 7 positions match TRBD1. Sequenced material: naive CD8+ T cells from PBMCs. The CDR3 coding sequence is TGTGCCAGCAGTTCAATGGGACAGTGGGGGCACACTGAAGCTTTCTTT. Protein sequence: CASSSMGQWGHTEAFF.